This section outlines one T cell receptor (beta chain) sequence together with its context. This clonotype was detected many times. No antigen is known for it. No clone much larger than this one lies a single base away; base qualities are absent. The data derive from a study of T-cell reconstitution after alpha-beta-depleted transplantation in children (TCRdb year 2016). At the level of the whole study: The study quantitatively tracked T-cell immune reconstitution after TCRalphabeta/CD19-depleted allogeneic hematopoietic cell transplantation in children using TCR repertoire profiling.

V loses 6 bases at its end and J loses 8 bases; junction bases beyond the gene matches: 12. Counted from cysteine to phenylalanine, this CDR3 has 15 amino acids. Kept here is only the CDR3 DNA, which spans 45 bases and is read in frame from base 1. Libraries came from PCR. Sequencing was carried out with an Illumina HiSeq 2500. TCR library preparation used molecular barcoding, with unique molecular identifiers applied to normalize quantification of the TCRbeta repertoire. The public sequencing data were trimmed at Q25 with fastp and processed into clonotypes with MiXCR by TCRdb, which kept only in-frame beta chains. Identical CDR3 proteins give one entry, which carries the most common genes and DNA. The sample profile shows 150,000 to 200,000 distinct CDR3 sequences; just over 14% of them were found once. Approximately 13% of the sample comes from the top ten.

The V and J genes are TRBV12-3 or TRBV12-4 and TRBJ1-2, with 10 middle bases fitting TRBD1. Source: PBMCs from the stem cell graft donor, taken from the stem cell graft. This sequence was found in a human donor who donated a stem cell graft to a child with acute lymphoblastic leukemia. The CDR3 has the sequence CASSRQGAGFGGYTF. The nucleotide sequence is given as TGTGCCAGCAGCCGACAGGGGGCAGGCTTCGGAGGCTACACCTTC.